One sample yielded the 28 T cell receptor beta chains listed below, sequenced in a study of control samples from healthy donors and cancer patients. The repertoire was sequenced with immunoSEQ multiplex PCR; TCRdb's copy has only in-frame clones and lacks some. The table includes about 130,000 clones, more than 75% detected once. The sample was blood. Receptors originate from a man in his late teens or twenties in good health.

The J gene is TRBJ2-7, the V gene TRBV2; TRBD2 matches at 8 bases. Germline V lookup: CDR1 SNHLY, CDR2 FYNNEI. The CDR3 consists of 15 residues. Trimming removed 2 bases from V and 3 bases from J; junction bases left unmatched: 6. CDR3 nucleotides: TGTGCCAGCAGTGAATCGCGACTAGCGCTCTACGAGCAGTACTTC. It encodes CASSESRLALYEQYF.

In this sample, this clone turned up a few times. The V gene is TRBV4-1, the J gene TRBJ2-1; 10 positions match TRBD1. The CDR3 sequence is 14 residues long. Unmatched junction bases numbered 4, after V lost 4 bases and J lost 7 bases. Germline CDR1 reads MGHRA; CDR2 reads YSYEKL. CDR3 in amino acids: CASSRRTGGNEQFF. The CDR3 nucleotides are TGCGCCAGCAGCCGTCGGACAGGGGGGAATGAGCAGTTCTTC.

The chain employs TRBV4-2 and TRBJ1-5; D is ambiguous. Deletions cut 1 base from V and 0 bases from J, with 10 bases between. Germline assignment: CDR1 LGHNA and CDR2 YNFKEQ. The CDR3 runs 16 residues. The CDR3 DNA is TGTGCCAGCAGCCAAGCGGCAGAAGATAGCAATCAGCCCCAGCATTTT. Amino acid sequence: CASSQAAEDSNQPQHF.

The chain employs TRBV28 and TRBJ1-5, with 7 bases aligning to TRBD1. Germline loops: CDR1 MDHEN, CDR2 SYDVKM. There are 15 residues in the CDR3. Germline trimming cut 6 bases from V and 7 bases from J; bases unmatched to any gene: 12. CDR3: CASSRQGPTGQPQHF. CDR3 in DNA: TGTGCCAGCAGCCGACAGGGCCCCACGGGACAGCCCCAGCATTTT.

The sample holds one count of this clone. The genes are TRBV28 and TRBJ2-3; TRBD1 agrees at 8 bases. The length of the CDR3 is 14 residues. Germline CDR1 reads MDHEN; CDR2 reads SYDVKM. V lost 3 bases and J lost 2; bases outside the gene matches: 1. Here the CDR3 DNA reads TGTGCCAGCAGTTTGGGACAGGCCACAGATACGCAGTATTTT. It encodes CASSLGQATDTQYF.

This clone turned up a few times. This chain joins TRBV20-1 and TRBJ2-1; 10 bases line up with TRBD2. The ends lost 6 bases at V and 10 bases at J; junction bases unmatched: 9. This CDR3 has 13 residues. Germline assignment: CDR1 DFQATT and CDR2 SNEGSKA (reference sequence). The CDR3 here is CSASALAGVEQFF. The CDR3 nucleotides are TGCAGTGCAAGTGCCCTAGCGGGAGTCGAGCAGTTCTTC.

The V call is TRBV9, the J call TRBJ2-5, with a weak D call TRBD2 (5 bases). The germline V gene has CDR1 SGDLS and CDR2 YYNGEE. Between the trimmed V and J ends, which lost 0 bases and 5 bases, there was a span of 11 bases. The CDR3 has 14 amino acids. DNA of the CDR3: TGTGCCAGCAGCGTAGACGGGATGAGTGAGACCCAGTACTTC. It specifies CASSVDGMSETQYF.

V gene TRBV28 combines with J gene TRBJ1-1; D ambiguous. Germline values: CDR1 MDHEN, CDR2 SYDVKM. CDR3 length: 12 amino acids. The V gene lost 10 bases and the J gene lost 0 bases, with 9 bases spanning the gap. CDR3 nucleotide sequence: TGTGCCATTCAGGTAATGAACACTGAAGCTTTCTTT. Translated, it gives CAIQVMNTEAFF.

The rearrangement joins TRBV18 to TRBJ1-2, with TRBD1 matching over 7 bases. With 3 bases clipped from V and 6 bases from J, the junction kept 7 bases outside the gene matches. This CDR3 has 14 amino acids. CDR1 and CDR2 (germline): KGHSH, LQKENI. In DNA form, the CDR3 reads TGTGCCAGCTCACCTGGGCGACAGGGCAATGGCTACACCTTC. Encoded protein: CASSPGRQGNGYTF.

This rearrangement joins TRBV5-8 to TRBJ1-3, with D perhaps TRBD1 (6 bases). The CDR3 sequence is 15 residues long. Trimming removed 3 bases from V and 2 bases from J, with 12 bases in between. The V gene's germline CDR1 is SGHTS and CDR2 YDEGEE. CDR3 bases: TGTGCCAGCAGCTGGCGGGGGGGCACTGGAAACACCATATATTTT. Its protein product is CASSWRGGTGNTIYF.

In this sample, this clone turned up once. The V gene is TRBV14, the J gene TRBJ1-1, with D possibly being TRBD1 (6 bases). Trimming took off 10 bases at V and 4 bases at J, with 16 bases between the two ends. This CDR3 region has 13 residues. CDR1 is SGHDN and CDR2 is FVKESK in the germline V gene. The CDR3 bases are TGTGCCATTACTCAGGGGATCGGCACTGAAGCTTTCTTT. Its translation: CAITQGIGTEAFF.

This clone was counted between two and nine times. The J gene is TRBJ2-5, the V gene TRBV2, with 11 bases that match TRBD2. CDR1 SNHLY and CDR2 FYNNEI come from the germline V gene. Trimming took 2 bases from V and 9 from J; bases not matched to a gene: 5. This CDR3 is built from 14 residues. CDR3: CASSESNSGGAQYF. CDR3 DNA sequence: TGTGCCAGCAGTGAAAGTAATAGCGGGGGGGCCCAGTACTTC.

The rearrangement links TRBV5-1 to TRBJ2-5, with 7 bases identical to TRBD1. J lost 5 bases, V lost 5 bases, and 6 bases had no gene match. This CDR3 has 13 amino acids. Germline assignment: CDR1 SGHRS and CDR2 YFSETQ. The CDR3 coding sequence is TGCGCCAGCAGGCGACAGGGTCTTGAGACCCAGTACTTC. It specifies CASRRQGLETQYF.

This rearrangement joins TRBV7-3 to TRBJ2-3; 7 bases align to TRBD2. The CDR3 sequence is 18 residues long. Trimming removed 6 bases from V and 2 bases from J; junction bases left unmatched: 17. Germline V CDR1 and CDR2: SGHTA, FQGTGA. The CDR3 DNA is TGTGCCAGCAGTCTCCCCTCTTCCGCTAGCGGACACACAGATACGCAGTATTTT. The encoded protein is CASSLPSSASGHTDTQYF. Full variable domain (outside the CDR3, taken from reference TRBV7-3 and TRBJ2-3): GAGVSQTPSNKVTEKGKYVELRCDPISGHTALYWYRQSLGQGPEFLIYFQGTGAADDSGLPNDRFFAVRPEGSVSTLKIQRTERGDSAVYLCASSLPSSASGHTDTQYFGPGTRLTVL.

The rearrangement uses TRBV19 and TRBJ2-7; no clear D. The CDR3 consists of 14 residues. V was cut by 3 bases and J by 0 bases, with 9 bases left in between. Germline V lookup: CDR1 LNHDA, CDR2 SQIVND (reference sequence). Written as DNA, the CDR3 is TGTGCCAGTAGTATGAGCGTAACCTCCTACGAGCAGTACTTC. This sequence encodes CASSMSVTSYEQYF.

This chain links TRBV18 with TRBJ1-2, with a weak D call TRBD1 (5 bases). CDR1 and CDR2 from the germline V gene are KGHSH and LQKENI. Between the trimmed V and J ends, which lost 4 bases and 5 bases, there was a span of 23 bases. The length of the CDR3 is 17 residues. CDR3 residues: CASSRGTAALRSYGYTF. CDR3 coding DNA: TGTGCCAGCTCACGAGGGACCGCGGCCTTGAGGTCTTATGGCTACACCTTC.

Regarding this clone: Compared with germline, one end of the junction differs, possibly owing to a read error. Additional DNA sequences in this sample encode the identical CDR3. The chain employs TRBV7-3 and TRBJ1-6; 7 bases map to TRBD1. The CDR3 totals 16 residues. Germline V gene data show CDR1 as SGHTA and CDR2 as FQGTGA. DNA for the CDR3: TGCGCCAGCAGCTTAAAAGGGGGCGAATATAATTCACCCCTCCACTTT. It specifies CASSLKGGEYNSPLHF.

CDR3 residues: CASSPARSKNIQYF. CDR3 in DNA: TGTGCCAGCAGCCCCGCGAGGTCCAAAAACATTCAGTACTTC. The chain links TRBV6-2 or TRBV6-3 to TRBJ2-4, with unresolved D. The CDR3 covers 14 residues. The V gene lost 6 bases and the J gene lost 2 bases, with 11 bases spanning the gap. Germline V CDR1 and CDR2: MNHEY, SVGEGT.

This clone turned up a few times. The rearrangement links TRBV11-3 to TRBJ1-1, with TRBD1 matching over 11 bases. Germline V gene sequence: CDR1 SGHNT, CDR2 YENEEA. The CDR3 covers 13 residues. V lost 5 bases, J lost 8 bases, and 4 bases stayed unmatched. The CDR3 region is CASSPGQGAEAFF. The CDR3 DNA follows: TGTGCCAGCAGCCCAGGACAGGGGGCGGAAGCTTTCTTT.

This clone was picked up one time. The rearrangement links TRBV9 to TRBJ2-2; 11 positions agree with TRBD2. V lost 0 bases to trimming and J lost 7 bases; unmatched junction nucleotides: 8. The CDR3 is made up of 17 amino acids. Germline V gives CDR1 SGDLS, CDR2 YYNGEE. The CDR3 is CASSVDSGRAANGELFF. The CDR3 nucleotides read TGTGCCAGCAGCGTAGATAGCGGGAGGGCCGCGAACGGGGAGCTGTTTTTT. The variable domain in full, completed from reference TRBV9 and TRBJ2-2, reads DSGVTQTPKHLITATGQRVTLRCSPRSGDLSVYWYQQSLDQGLQFLIQYYNGEERAKGNILERFSAQQFPDLHSELNLSSLELGDSALYFCASSVDSGRAANGELFFGEGSRLTVL.

The rearrangement joins TRBV9 to TRBJ1-2; D remains ambiguous. The V gene's germline CDR1 is SGDLS and CDR2 YYNGEE. This CDR3 contains 15 residues. With 3 bases removed from V and 0 bases from J, the gap between germline ends came to 12 bases. The CDR3 loop is CASSAREDTNYGYTF. The CDR3 DNA follows: TGTGCCAGCAGCGCCCGGGAAGATACTAACTATGGCTACACCTTC.

CDR3 sequence (DNA): TGCGCCAGCAGCCAAGTGAATTTTTTGGGGGGAGGTGAAAAACTGTTTTTT. Translating it yields CASSQVNFLGGGEKLFF. The chain combines TRBV4-1 with TRBJ1-4, with D perhaps matching TRBD1 (5 bases). Germline CDR1 and CDR2: MGHRA and YSYEKL. Deletions cut 1 base from V and 7 bases from J, with 19 bases between. The length of the CDR3 is 17 residues.

The chain uses TRBV25-1 and TRBJ2-2, with no clear D. The CDR3 runs 14 residues. Trimming pared 3 bases from V and 5 bases from J, leaving 10 bases between. Germline values: CDR1 MGHDK, CDR2 SYGVNS. The DNA of the CDR3 is TGTGCCAGCAGTGAGGCTGGGCAGACCGGGGAGCTGTTTTTT. The encoded protein is CASSEAGQTGELFF.

The chain is built from TRBV20-1 and TRBJ1-1, with D possibly matching TRBD1 (5 bases). Germline values: CDR1 DFQATT, CDR2 SNEGSKA (reference sequence). The V end was cut by 4 bases, the J end by 8 bases, with 11 bases between. This CDR3 is built from 11 residues. The DNA of the CDR3 is TGCAGTGCTACCGGGGCCGGAGAAGCTTTCTTT. Protein: CSATGAGEAFF.

The chain employs TRBV18 and TRBJ1-4; TRBD1 matches 12 bases. Trimming took 3 bases from V and 7 from J; bases not matched to a gene: 9. The CDR3 sequence is 17 residues long. The V gene's germline CDR1 is KGHSH and CDR2 LQKENI. The CDR3 coding sequence is TGTGCCAGCTCACCCGCCGGGACAGGGGGCGAAATTGAAAAACTGTTTTTT. Translating gives CASSPAGTGGEIEKLFF.

J is TRBJ2-2 and V is TRBV7-3; the match to TRBD1 covers 12 bases. Per the germline V gene, CDR1 is SGHTA and CDR2 is FQGTGA. With V trimmed by 7 bases and J by 7 bases, 7 bases remained unmatched. There are 15 residues in the CDR3. The CDR3 loop reads CASTPGQGANGELFF. CDR3 bases: TGTGCCAGCACCCCGGGACAGGGGGCGAACGGGGAGCTGTTTTTT. The variable domain in full, with the rest retrieved from reference TRBV7-3 and TRBJ2-2, is GAGVSQTPSNKVTEKGKYVELRCDPISGHTALYWYRQSLGQGPEFLIYFQGTGAADDSGLPNDRFFAVRPEGSVSTLKIQRTERGDSAVYLCASTPGQGANGELFFGEGSRLTVL.

The chain is built from TRBV19 and TRBJ1-1; no clear D. Looked up from germline, CDR1 is LNHDA and CDR2 is SQIVND (reference sequence). Trimming took off 3 bases at V and 2 bases at J, with 13 bases between the two ends. This CDR3 is 15 amino acids long. CDR3 amino acids: CASSISGGVNTEAFF. CDR3 DNA sequence: TGTGCCAGTAGTATTTCGGGTGGAGTTAACACTGAAGCTTTCTTT.

The chain combines TRBV5-1 with TRBJ2-7; D is uncertain. The CDR3 loop spans 14 amino acids. V lost 1 base to trimming and J lost 2 bases, with 10 bases between them. CDR1 SGHRS and CDR2 YFSETQ come from the germline V gene. The CDR3 sequence: CASSLSQLAYEQYF. In DNA, the CDR3 is TGCGCCAGCAGCTTGAGCCAGCTAGCCTACGAGCAGTACTTC.